This TCR beta chain was retrieved from a study of T-cell memory formation after mild COVID-19. Turning to the study itself: TCR clusters showed largely donor specificity. Study observations and caveats: Mostly located in CM and EM were contracting CD4+ clones, with contracting CD8+ clones located in EMRA. Prior to infection, memory already included some responding clones, suggesting cross-reactive memory joined.

Each CDR3 protein is one row after TCRdb ran MiXCR on the 5' RACE reads. The sample includes approximately 580,000 distinct CDR3 sequences, roughly 22% of them seen just once. The ends lost 5 bases at V and 4 bases at J; junction bases unmatched: 9. CDR3 length: 15 residues. Germline values: CDR1 MNHNY, CDR2 SVGAGI (reference sequence). This clonotype showed up just a few times. No antigen is known for it. The TCR originated in an adult woman who had mild COVID-19 (a few samples of this study predate the infection). Cell type and time point are not known. J is TRBJ2-7 and V is TRBV6-6; 9 nucleotides agree with TRBD1. Sequenced material: PBMCs or a T cell subset sorted from them (not recorded which). DNA of the CDR3: TGTGCCAGCAGTCATTATGACAGGGGGATTTACGAGCAGTACTTC. This codes for CASSHYDRGIYEQYF.